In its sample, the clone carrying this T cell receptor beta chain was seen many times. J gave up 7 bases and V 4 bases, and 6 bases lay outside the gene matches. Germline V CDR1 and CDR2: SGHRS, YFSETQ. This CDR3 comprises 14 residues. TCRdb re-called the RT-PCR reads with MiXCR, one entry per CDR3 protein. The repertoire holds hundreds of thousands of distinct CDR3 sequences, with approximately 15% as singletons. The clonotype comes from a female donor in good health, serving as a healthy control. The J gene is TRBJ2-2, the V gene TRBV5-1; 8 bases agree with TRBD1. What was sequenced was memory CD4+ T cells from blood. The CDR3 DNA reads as TGCGCCAGCAGCCAAGGACAGGGTATCGGGGAGCTGTTTTTT. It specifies CASSQGQGIGELFF.